This T cell receptor (beta chain) is drawn from a study of cytomegalovirus exposure and HLA in healthy donors. This clone was seen more than once but under ten times. Primers included in the PCR were 60 Vbeta and 13 Jbeta primers. Clones were read by immunoSEQ multiplex PCR, and TCRdb kept only the in-frame ones, dropping some. The data contain some 130,000 clones, more than 7.5% of them seen just once; the ten biggest clones take up roughly 2%. The CDR3 is 14 amino acids. V lost 5 bases, J lost 4 bases, and 7 bases stayed unmatched. Germline assignment: CDR1 SEHNR and CDR2 FQNEAQ (reference sequence).

Sequencing input: PBMCs. V gene TRBV7-9 combines with J gene TRBJ1-2, with TRBD1 matching 7 bases. The sequence was collected from a man between 50 and 59 years old in good health and CMV-seronegative. The CDR3: CASSQGGRAYGYTF. CDR3 nucleotide sequence: TGTGCCAGCAGCCAGGGGGGCAGGGCCTATGGCTACACCTTC.